The next 21 T cell receptor beta chains were all read from a single sample in a study of patients and donors after allogeneic stem cell transplantation. Via MiXCR, TCRdb re-called the RT-PCR reads, giving one row per CDR3 protein. The sample yields 150,000 or so distinct CDR3 sequences, about 24% seen once. Sequencing input: blood, either unsorted or a sorted T cell fraction (not recorded which). The source of these receptors is a human donor who was either an allogeneic HSCT recipient or a stem cell or donor lymphocyte infusion donor (not recorded which). It is not recorded whose cells these are; they may come from a transplant donor.

The chain employs TRBV23-1 and TRBJ1-5; maybe TRBD1 (5 bases). TRBV23-1 carries the ORF label, with uncertain function. The CDR3 length is 20 residues. V was shortened by 2 bases and J by 1 base, with 24 bases between the two germline ends. CDR3 sequence: CASSQLRGFSTAYSNQPQHF. CDR3 DNA sequence: TGCGCCAGCAGTCAACTTAGGGGTTTTTCGACAGCATACAGCAATCAGCCCCAGCATTTT.

CDR3 protein: CASSLSSDLGDTQYF. CDR3 in DNA: TGCGCCAGCAGCTTGAGTAGCGACCTTGGCGATACGCAGTATTTT. The rearrangement joins TRBV5-1 to TRBJ2-3; the D gene is possibly TRBD2 (5 bases). CDR3 length equals 15 residues. The germline gives CDR1 SGHRS, CDR2 YFSETQ. V lost 1 base and J 6 bases, leaving 15 bases between the germline ends.

Only a few counts were recorded for this clonotype. This sequence joins TRBV28 and TRBJ2-1; D call uncertain. V shed 6 bases and J shed 0 bases, with 9 bases lying between them. Germline CDR1 and CDR2: MDHEN and SYDVKM. This CDR3 is 14 amino acids long. CDR3 nucleotide sequence: TGTGCCAGCAGCTCAGTTTACTCCTACAATGAGCAGTTCTTC. It is translated as CASSSVYSYNEQFF. Full variable domain (remainder filled in from reference TRBV28 and TRBJ2-1): DVKVTQSSRYLVKRTGEKVFLECVQDMDHENMFWYRQDPGLGLRLIYFSYDVKMKEKGDIPEGYSVSREKKERFSLILESASTNQTSMYLCASSSVYSYNEQFFGPGTRLTVL.

This clonotype was detected a few times. The genes are TRBV5-6 and TRBJ2-3; no clear D. Looked up from germline, CDR1 is SGHDT and CDR2 is YYEEEE. Trimming pared 0 bases from V and 9 bases from J, leaving 11 bases between. CDR3 size: 13 residues. The CDR3 bases are TGTGCCAGCAGCTTGGAGGCGGTTGCAACGCAGTATTTT. This sequence encodes CASSLEAVATQYF. Complete variable domain (other parts from reference TRBV5-6 and TRBJ2-3): DAGVTQSPTHLIKTRGQQVTLRCSPKSGHDTVSWYQQALGQGPQFIFQYYEEEERQRGNFPDRFSGHQFPNYSSELNVNALLLGDSALYLCASSLEAVATQYFGPGTRLTVL.

This sequence joins TRBV12-3 or TRBV12-4 and TRBJ1-2; D unresolved. The CDR3 extends over 14 amino acids. V lost 8 bases and J 0 bases, leaving 13 bases between the germline ends. The CDR3 coding sequence is TGTGCCAGCGGCGACTTTGGGTCTAACTATGGCTACACCTTC. Protein sequence: CASGDFGSNYGYTF.

The chain joins TRBV24-1 to TRBJ2-7; D is perhaps TRBD2 (6 bases). The germline V and J ends were trimmed by 8 bases and 4 bases, with 20 bases remaining between them. This CDR3 has 15 amino acids. Germline CDR1 is KGHDR and CDR2 is SFDVKD. CDR3 loop: CATTTLAPSSYEQYF. For the CDR3, the DNA is TGTGCCACCACCACACTAGCCCCATCCTCTTACGAGCAGTACTTC.

This clonotype occurred many times. The chain uses TRBV4-3 and TRBJ1-2, with TRBD1 as a possible D gene (5 bases). Between the trimmed V and J ends, which lost 8 bases and 2 bases, there was a span of 21 bases. The CDR3 extends over 16 amino acids. Germline CDR1 and CDR2: LGHNA and YSLEER. This CDR3 reads CASSDNYRSFNYGYTF. CDR3 sequence (DNA): TGCGCCAGCTCGGACAACTACAGATCCTTCAACTATGGCTACACCTTC.

This clonotype was detected ten times or more. This rearrangement joins TRBV29-1 to TRBJ2-1, with D tentatively TRBD1 or TRBD2 (5 bases each). The V end lost 8 bases, the J end lost 3 bases, and 17 bases lay between the germline ends. This CDR3 spans 14 amino acids. CDR1 and CDR2 from the germline V gene are SQVTM and ANQGSEA. Written as DNA, the CDR3 is TGCAGCCCCGCGATGAGGGGAGTCTACAATGAGCAGTTCTTC. The encoded protein is CSPAMRGVYNEQFF.

This clonotype was observed once. The chain combines TRBV7-2 with TRBJ1-2, with TRBD1 matching 11 bases. The CDR3 consists of 14 residues. The trim removed 7 bases at V and 6 bases at J, leaving 7 bases unmatched. CDR1 and CDR2 (germline): SGHTA, FQGNSA. The CDR3 DNA sequence: TGTGCCAGCAAACGGACAGGGGGCTTGCATGGCTACACCTTC. Encoded protein: CASKRTGGLHGYTF. Based on the CDR3 plus reference TRBV7-2 and TRBJ1-2, the full variable domain is GAGVSQSPSNKVTEKGKDVELRCDPISGHTALYWYRQSLGQGLEFLIYFQGNSAPDKSGLPSDRFSAERTGGSVSTLTIQRTQQEDSAVYLCASKRTGGLHGYTFGSGTRLTVV.

This chain uses TRBV25-1 with TRBJ2-3, with D perhaps TRBD1 (5 bases). Trimming stripped 2 bases from V and 4 bases from J, with 10 bases between. From germline, CDR1 is MGHDK and CDR2 SYGVNS. This CDR3 is 14 amino acids long. Here the CDR3 DNA reads TGTGCCAGCAGTGAACTCACAGGCCCAGATACGCAGTATTTT. This encodes CASSELTGPDTQYF.

The chain has TRBV7-9 and TRBJ2-1; no firm D call. Trimming shortened V by 0 bases and J by 2 bases, and 14 bases separated the two germline ends. CDR1 SEHNR and CDR2 FQNEAQ come from the germline V gene (reference sequence). This CDR3 is 17 amino acids long. CDR3 in amino acids: CASSLAPGFPTYNEQFF. DNA for the CDR3: TGTGCCAGCAGCTTAGCGCCCGGGTTCCCAACCTACAATGAGCAGTTCTTC.

The chain joins TRBV19 to TRBJ1-2; 8 bases map to TRBD1. Germline V gene sequence: CDR1 LNHDA, CDR2 SQIVND (reference sequence). The J segment lost 3 bases and the V segment lost 5 bases, leaving 5 bases of the junction unmatched. The CDR3 has 14 amino acids. This CDR3 is CASSPDREDYGYTF. CDR3 in DNA: TGTGCCAGTAGTCCGGACAGGGAGGACTATGGCTACACCTTC. The whole variable domain, filled in from reference TRBV19 and TRBJ1-2, reads DGGITQSPKYLFRKEGQNVTLSCEQNLNHDAMYWYRQDPGQGLRLIYYSQIVNDFQKGDIAEGYSVSREKKESFPLTVTSAQKNPTAFYLCASSPDREDYGYTFGSGTRLTVV.

J is TRBJ2-5 and V is TRBV29-1, with a tentative D call TRBD2 (5 bases). The length of the CDR3 is 14 residues. From germline, CDR1 is SQVTM and CDR2 ANQGSEA. Trimming cost V 0 bases and J 1 base, with 9 bases left between them. CDR3 DNA: TGCAGCGTTGAAGATCGGGGAATCCAAGAGACCCAGTACTTC. It codes for CSVEDRGIQETQYF.

The genes are TRBV7-6 and TRBJ2-3; D is ambiguous. Germline CDR1 and CDR2: SGHVS and FNYEAQ. The CDR3 loop spans 13 amino acids. The ends were cut back, 4 bases at V and 2 bases at J, with 7 bases in the middle. In nucleotides, the CDR3 is TGTGCCAGCAGCTCCCGGGTCACAGATACGCAGTATTTT. Protein: CASSSRVTDTQYF.

CDR3 region: CASSTGQGSSLDEQYF. CDR3 bases: TGCGCCAGCAGCACCGGACAGGGATCTTCTTTGGACGAGCAGTACTTC. This chain joins TRBV5-1 and TRBJ2-7; 8 bases match TRBD1. The CDR3 consists of 16 residues. Per the germline V gene, CDR1 is SGHRS and CDR2 is YFSETQ. V lost 4 bases to trimming and J lost 5 bases; unmatched junction nucleotides: 14.

V usage is TRBV29-1 and J usage is TRBJ1-1, with 12 bases identical to TRBD1. V trimming: 3 bases; J trimming: 9 bases; junction bases outside the gene matches: 8. This CDR3 contains 14 residues. The V gene's germline CDR1 is SQVTM and CDR2 ANQGSEA. The CDR3 DNA sequence: TGCAGCGTTGAGGGGGGACAGGGGGCGGCGAAAGCTTTCTTT. Its protein is CSVEGGQGAAKAFF.

The chain links TRBV5-1 to TRBJ2-2; the D gene is possibly TRBD2 (6 bases). Trimming left V 0 bases short and J 1 base short, with 10 bases between. This CDR3 is 16 amino acids long. Germline CDR1 SGHRS, CDR2 YFSETQ. The CDR3 DNA reads TGCGCCAGCAGCTTGGAGGCGGGGATGAACACCGGGGAGCTGTTTTTT. The encoded protein is CASSLEAGMNTGELFF.

In this sample, this clonotype turned up a few times. The CDR3 DNA sequence: TGTGCCAGCTCACTATCAGGGTTCGGGACCAGTCAGCCCCAGCATTTT. It translates to CASSLSGFGTSQPQHF. The V call is TRBV18, the J call TRBJ1-5, with D possibly TRBD1 on 5 matching bases. CDR1 and CDR2 from the germline V gene are KGHSH and LQKENI. Deletions cut 4 bases from V and 6 bases from J, with 19 bases between. The CDR3 length is 16 residues.

The chain has TRBV5-1 and TRBJ2-5; 11 nucleotides line up with TRBD2. V trimming: 4 bases; J trimming: 5 bases; junction bases outside the gene matches: 7. CDR3 length equals 15 residues. Germline CDR1 and CDR2: SGHRS and YFSETQ. CDR3 DNA: TGCGCCAGCAGCCTAGCGGGGGGTTTTTCGGAGACCCAGTACTTC. It specifies CASSLAGGFSETQYF.

A few counts support this clonotype. This rearrangement joins TRBV15 to TRBJ2-1; D gene uncertain. The CDR3 contains 16 residues. The V gene's germline CDR1 is LNHNV and CDR2 YYDKDF (reference sequence). V lost 0 bases and J 0 bases, leaving 9 bases between the germline ends. The chain's CDR3 is CATSRDQESSYNEQFF. The CDR3 region has the DNA TGTGCCACCAGCAGAGATCAGGAGAGCTCCTACAATGAGCAGTTCTTC.

This clonotype has a single count. The rearrangement links TRBV5-1 to TRBJ2-5, with 7 bases identical to TRBD2. In germline, CDR1 is SGHRS, CDR2 YFSETQ. The CDR3 sequence is 13 residues long. V was clipped by 5 bases and J by 1 base; unmatched bases: 2. Written as DNA, the CDR3 is TGCGCCAGCAGGGGAGGGGTCCAAGAGACCCAGTACTTC. Translating it yields CASRGGVQETQYF.